This entry lists 20 T cell receptor beta chains sequenced from one sample in a study of PD-1 blockade in classical Hodgkin lymphoma (dated by TCRdb to the early 2020s). Sample time point, as interpreted from the label and publication: cycle 4 day 1 (C4D1), after around six weeks of nivolumab. Relapse after autologous stem cell transplantation had occurred in all trial patients, and cohorts A, B and C were distinguished by prior brentuximab vedotin exposure. Library preparation employed the immunoSEQ multiplex PCR assay. The source is immuneACCESS, and TCRdb retained only in-frame sequences with V and J called. Part of the clones is not carried over; for the studies checked, unresolved V genes explain less than half of this, and the remainder is unexplained. This sample is represented by 45,000 to 60,000 clones; 80% of them were singletons. Of the sample, 15% to 20% is held by the ten largest clones.

The sequencing here drew on peripheral blood mononuclear cells (PBMCs), taken before the fourth cycle of nivolumab. These receptors all stem from a human donor with classical Hodgkin lymphoma.

The chain carries TRBV7-7 and TRBJ2-3, with D unclear. The germline V gene has CDR1 SSHAT and CDR2 FNYEAQ (reference sequence). Trimming pared 1 base from V and 0 bases from J, leaving 8 bases between. The CDR3 length is 15 residues. The chain's CDR3 is CASSLGRVSTDTQYF. CDR3 in DNA: TGTGCCAGCAGCTTAGGAAGAGTCAGCACAGATACGCAGTATTTT. Combining the CDR3 with reference TRBV7-7 and TRBJ2-3 gives the whole variable domain GAGVSQSPRYKVTKRGQDVTLRCDPISSHATLYWYQQALGQGPEFLTYFNYEAQPDKSGLPSDRFSAERPEGSISTLTIQRTEQRDSAMYRCASSLGRVSTDTQYFGPGTRLTVL.

The chain is built from TRBV7-3 and TRBJ2-3, with TRBD1 as a possible D gene (5 bases). V lost 5 bases and J 8 bases, leaving 26 bases between the germline ends. The CDR3 runs to 17 residues. From germline, CDR1 is SGHTA and CDR2 FQGTGA. This CDR3 is CASSPTPGLNRGGTQYF. In nucleotides, the CDR3 is TGTGCCAGCAGCCCAACCCCAGGGTTAAACCGTGGTGGTACGCAGTATTTT. Looking up the rest from reference TRBV7-3 and TRBJ2-3 gives the full variable domain: GAGVSQTPSNKVTEKGKYVELRCDPISGHTALYWYRQSLGQGPEFLIYFQGTGAADDSGLPNDRFFAVRPEGSVSTLKIQRTERGDSAVYLCASSPTPGLNRGGTQYFGPGTRLTVL.

A few counts support this clone. The chain uses TRBV7-9 and TRBJ2-7, with 8 bases matching TRBD2. This CDR3 is 14 amino acids long. V dropped 3 bases and J dropped 3; count of bases not matched to a gene: 4. Germline values: CDR1 SEHNR, CDR2 FQNEAQ (reference sequence). The CDR3 region has the DNA TGTGCCAGCAGCTTTCGGCGGGGGGTCTACGAGCAGTACTTC. Translating it yields CASSFRRGVYEQYF.

V is TRBV5-6 and J is TRBJ2-7; D could derive from TRBD1 or TRBD2 (5 bases each). V was clipped by 1 base and J by 4 bases, with 9 bases between them. The germline gives CDR1 SGHDT, CDR2 YYEEEE. This CDR3 is 13 amino acids long. CDR3 protein: CASSLQGGYEQYF. The CDR3 DNA reads TGTGCCAGCAGCTTGCAGGGCGGGTACGAGCAGTACTTC.

This chain links TRBV14 with TRBJ2-1; TRBD1 might be the D (5 bases). The CDR3 covers 14 residues. Between the trimmed V and J ends, which lost 4 bases and 7 bases, there was a span of 14 bases. Germline CDR1 is SGHDN and CDR2 is FVKESK. DNA of the CDR3: TGTGCCAGCAGCCCGGCTCCAGGGTTTAATGAGCAGTTCTTC. Translated: CASSPAPGFNEQFF.

The rearrangement joins TRBV2 to TRBJ1-5; TRBD1 matches at 9 bases. V trimming: 3 bases; J trimming: 6 bases; junction bases outside the gene matches: 3. Germline V CDR1 and CDR2: SNHLY, FYNNEI. The CDR3 totals 14 residues. CDR3 region: CASSDLTGGQPQHF. Written as DNA, the CDR3 is TGTGCCAGCAGTGATCTGACAGGGGGTCAGCCCCAGCATTTT.

The chain joins TRBV19 to TRBJ2-7; D gene uncertain. The V end lost 3 bases, the J end lost 1 base, and 7 bases lay between the germline ends. This CDR3 region has 13 residues. The germline V gene encodes CDR1 LNHDA and CDR2 SQIVND (reference sequence). CDR3 sequence reads: CASSMQDSYEQYF. The CDR3 coding sequence is TGTGCCAGTAGTATGCAGGATTCCTACGAGCAGTACTTC. Looking up the rest from reference TRBV19 and TRBJ2-7 gives the full variable domain: DGGITQSPKYLFRKEGQNVTLSCEQNLNHDAMYWYRQDPGQGLRLIYYSQIVNDFQKGDIAEGYSVSREKKESFPLTVTSAQKNPTAFYLCASSMQDSYEQYFGPGTRLTVT.

This clone has a handful of counts. The genes are TRBV7-3 and TRBJ2-5; D call uncertain. V was cut by 1 base and J by 1 base, with 10 bases left in between. This CDR3 region has 15 residues. Germline CDR1 is SGHTA and CDR2 is FQGTGA. The CDR3 sequence is CASSLKRAAQETQYF. The CDR3 DNA is TGTGCCAGCAGCTTAAAACGGGCCGCCCAAGAGACCCAGTACTTC.

This clone was picked up one time. The chain has TRBV6-1 and TRBJ1-5; 9 nucleotides match TRBD1. CDR1 MNHNS and CDR2 SASEGT come from the germline V gene. The CDR3 has 14 residues. V lost 5 bases, J lost 6 bases, and 5 bases stayed unmatched. The CDR3 nucleotides read TGTGCCAGCAGTACCACAGGGGGCCGTCAGCCCCAGCATTTT. Translation: CASSTTGGRQPQHF.

The chain uses TRBV27 and TRBJ2-7, with 11 bases matching TRBD2. The germline V gene encodes CDR1 MNHEY and CDR2 SMNVEV (reference sequence). The ends lost 5 bases at V and 6 bases at J; junction bases unmatched: 9. The CDR3 loop spans 15 amino acids. CDR3 coding DNA: TGTGCCAGCAGTCTCATAGCGGGAGGGCTAGGCGAGCAGTACTTC. Translated: CASSLIAGGLGEQYF.

The chain joins TRBV30 to TRBJ2-3; unclear D gene. The germline V gene encodes CDR1 GTSNPN and CDR2 SVGIG (reference sequence). The CDR3 runs 13 residues. V was cut by 2 bases and J by 4 bases, with 10 bases left in between. The CDR3 nucleotides read TGTGCCTGGAGTAAGAAATCGCCAGATACGCAGTATTTT. Translated: CAWSKKSPDTQYF.

This chain uses TRBV4-3 with TRBJ1-5; D gene uncertain. Trimming stripped 1 base from V and 4 bases from J, with 8 bases between. CDR1 is LGHNA, CDR2 YSLEER, per germline. The CDR3 contains 14 residues. CDR3 amino acids: CASSQVEGNQPQHF. CDR3 nucleotide sequence: TGCGCCAGCAGCCAAGTGGAAGGGAATCAGCCCCAGCATTTT.

The chain uses TRBV27 and TRBJ1-4; no clear D gene. The CDR3 is made up of 13 amino acids. Trimming shortened V by 3 bases and J by 4 bases, and 6 bases separated the two germline ends. CDR1 and CDR2 from the germline V gene are MNHEY and SMNVEV (reference sequence). CDR3 loop: CASSFEVNEKLFF. CDR3 sequence (DNA): TGTGCCAGCAGTTTTGAAGTTAATGAAAAACTGTTTTTT.

The chain combines TRBV6-1 with TRBJ1-2; a possible D gene is TRBD1 (6 bases). The V end lost 4 bases, the J end lost 4 bases, and 25 bases lay between the germline ends. The CDR3 runs to 18 residues. The V gene's germline CDR1 is MNHNS and CDR2 SASEGT. In DNA form, the CDR3 reads TGTGCCAGCAGTGGCGGACAGTTCTACCCCCCCCTCTTCTATGGCTACACCTTC. Translated, it gives CASSGGQFYPPLFYGYTF.

A note on this clone: Additional DNA sequences in this sample encode the identical CDR3. The chain combines TRBV10-3 with TRBJ1-2, with 8 bases identical to TRBD1. Losses at the gene ends were 6 bases for V and 5 bases for J; bases not matched to a gene: 14. This CDR3 region has 16 residues. Germline V gives CDR1 ENHRY, CDR2 SYGVKD. In DNA form, the CDR3 reads TGTGCCATCAGCGACACCGGGACAGGTATCCTTTATGGCTACACCTTC. It encodes CAISDTGTGILYGYTF.

This clone was counted only a few times. The gene calls are TRBV27 and TRBJ2-1; D tentatively fits TRBD1 or TRBD2 (5 bases each). CDR3 length equals 13 residues. Germline CDR1 MNHEY, CDR2 SMNVEV (reference sequence). The V gene lost 4 bases and the J gene lost 3 bases, with 7 bases spanning the gap. The CDR3 DNA follows: TGTGCCAGCAGTTGGGACGTCTACAATGAGCAGTTCTTC. Its protein product is CASSWDVYNEQFF.

The J gene is TRBJ1-1, the V gene TRBV30; D remains unclear. Germline V lookup: CDR1 GTSNPN, CDR2 SVGIG (reference sequence). The CDR3 covers 13 residues. Between the trimmed V and J ends, which lost 3 bases and 0 bases, there was a span of 8 bases. DNA for the CDR3: TGTGCCTGGAGGGACGGCATGAACACTGAAGCTTTCTTT. As protein: CAWRDGMNTEAFF.

This sequence joins TRBV4-1 and TRBJ2-3; TRBD2 agrees at 8 bases. The CDR3 totals 16 residues. CDR1 is MGHRA, CDR2 YSYEKL, per germline. Germline trimming cut 2 bases from V and 0 bases from J; bases unmatched to any gene: 4. The CDR3 coding sequence is TGCGCCAGCAGCCAACCTCCGGGGGGGAGCACAGATACGCAGTATTTT. It specifies CASSQPPGGSTDTQYF.

The table lists this clone with a count of one. The chain has TRBV6-1 and TRBJ2-7, with D perhaps TRBD1 or TRBD2 (5 bases each). CDR1 is MNHNS and CDR2 is SASEGT in the germline V gene. The V and J ends lost 4 bases and 2 bases respectively, with 12 bases between them. The CDR3 extends over 14 amino acids. The CDR3 DNA follows: TGTGCCAGCAGTGCCGGGACGGGGACCTACGAGCAGTACTTC. Amino acid sequence: CASSAGTGTYEQYF.

This chain joins TRBV6-5 and TRBJ2-7; the D gene is possibly TRBD1 (6 bases). The CDR3 runs 13 residues. V was shortened by 4 bases and J by 0 bases, with 7 bases between the two germline ends. Germline values: CDR1 MNHEY, CDR2 SVGAGI. The CDR3 nucleotides read TGTGCCAGCAGTTCAGGGGACTCCTACGAGCAGTACTTC. It translates to CASSSGDSYEQYF.